This record looks at one T cell receptor beta chain sequence and its context. These data are taken from a study of OX40 agonist ivuxolimab in advanced cancers. This CDR3 contains 15 residues. The germline V gene encodes CDR1 MNHEY and CDR2 SMNVEV (reference sequence). Deletions cut 5 bases from V and 2 bases from J, with 14 bases between. Clones were read by immunoSEQ multiplex PCR, and TCRdb kept only the in-frame ones, dropping some. The sample lists about 20,000 clones; 80% to 85% were seen once. This TCR was sampled from an adult with an advanced solid tumor such as melanoma, head and neck, liver or kidney cancer. The starting material was CD4+ or CD8+ T cells sorted from blood, obtained in a trial of the OX40 agonist ivuxolimab. This chain joins TRBV27 and TRBJ2-3; D gene unclear. The CDR3 spells CASSPSTGDTDTQYF. The CDR3 DNA is TGTGCCAGCAGTCCCTCGACTGGAGACACAGATACGCAGTATTTT.